There are many counts of the clone carrying this TCR beta chain. The data originate from a study of early T cells in non-severe SARS-CoV-2 infection. Overall study: Chains were not paired, and sequencing was done on bulk RNA from unsorted whole blood.

One entry per CDR3 protein, called by TCRdb with MiXCR from the 5' RACE reads. The data hold some 76,000 distinct CDR3 sequences, with about an eighth observed a single time. This CDR3 spans 13 amino acids. CDR1 is SGHDN and CDR2 is FVKESK in the germline V gene. Trimming stripped 0 bases from V and 4 bases from J, with 6 bases between. The source is an adult who was a healthcare worker with PCR-confirmed SARS-CoV-2 infection or an uninfected control (not recorded which). What was sequenced was whole blood. The V call is TRBV14, the J call TRBJ1-2; D ambiguous. DNA of the CDR3: TGTGCCAGCAGCCAAGATACGTTCTATGGCTACACCTTC. As protein: CASSQDTFYGYTF. Based on the CDR3 plus reference TRBV14 and TRBJ1-2, the full variable domain is EAGVTQFPSHSVIEKGQTVTLRCDPISGHDNLYWYRRVMGKEIKFLLHFVKESKQDESGMPNNRFLAERTGGTYSTLKVQPAELEDSGVYFCASSQDTFYGYTFGSGTRLTVV.